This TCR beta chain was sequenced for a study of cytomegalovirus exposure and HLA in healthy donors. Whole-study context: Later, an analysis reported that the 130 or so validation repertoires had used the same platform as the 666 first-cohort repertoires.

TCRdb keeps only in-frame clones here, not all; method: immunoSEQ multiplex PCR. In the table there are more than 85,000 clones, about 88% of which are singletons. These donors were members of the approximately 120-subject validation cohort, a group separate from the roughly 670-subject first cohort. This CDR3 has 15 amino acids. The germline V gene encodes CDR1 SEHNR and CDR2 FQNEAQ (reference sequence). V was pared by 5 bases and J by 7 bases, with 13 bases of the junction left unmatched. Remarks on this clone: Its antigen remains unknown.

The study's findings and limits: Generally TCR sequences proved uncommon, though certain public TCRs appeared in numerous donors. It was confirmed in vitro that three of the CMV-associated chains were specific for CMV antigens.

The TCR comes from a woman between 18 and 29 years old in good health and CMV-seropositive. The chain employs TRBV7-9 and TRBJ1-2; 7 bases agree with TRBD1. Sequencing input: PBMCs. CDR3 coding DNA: TGTGCCAGCAGCCCGGACAGGATAGGACCTGGTGGCTACACCTTC. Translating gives CASSPDRIGPGGYTF.